The 13 T cell receptor beta chains below were found in one sample sequenced in a study of CD8 T cells in Susac syndrome. An input of about 0.45 to 1 ug of RNA was subjected to reverse transcription using random hexamers. One entry per CDR3 protein, called by TCRdb with MiXCR from the immunoSEQ multiplex PCR reads. The sample includes 70,000 to 100,000 distinct CDR3 sequences, over 85% of them seen just once. Sequencing was carried out using CD8+ T cells from PBMCs. The source of these receptors is a human donor in good health.

The chain is built from TRBV5-1 and TRBJ2-2, with 10 bases that match TRBD2. Germline CDR1 and CDR2: SGHRS and YFSETQ. CDR3 length: 16 amino acids. V gave up 3 bases and J gave up 4 bases; unmatched junction bases: 6. CDR3 sequence reads: CASSSTLAGVTGELFF. In nucleotides, the CDR3 is TGCGCCAGCAGCTCCACTCTAGCGGGGGTCACCGGGGAGCTGTTTTTT.

In its sample, this clonotype was seen once. The chain employs TRBV12-3 or TRBV12-4 and TRBJ2-7; 12 nucleotides agree with TRBD2. The CDR3 consists of 15 residues. V shed 3 bases and J 6 bases; nucleotides not matched to a gene: 6. The CDR3 bases are TGTGCCAGCAGTTTTGCTAGCGGGGGGGCTTTCGAGCAGTACTTC. Amino acid sequence: CASSFASGGAFEQYF.

The rearrangement joins TRBV5-6 to TRBJ2-6; D may be TRBD2 (5 bases). The CDR3 is made up of 16 amino acids. Germline V gives CDR1 SGHDT, CDR2 YYEEEE. V lost 6 bases and J lost 0, with 13 bases in between. This CDR3 is CASTPPRGSGANVLTF. The DNA for the CDR3 is TGTGCCAGCACCCCACCTCGGGGCTCTGGGGCCAACGTCCTGACTTTC.

V usage is TRBV7-2 and J usage is TRBJ2-7; D is perhaps TRBD1 or TRBD2 (5 bases each). Germline lookup yields CDR1 SGHTA and CDR2 FQGNSA. CDR3 length: 13 residues. Trimming removed 5 bases from V and 2 bases from J, with 10 bases in between. CDR3 DNA: TGTGCCAGCAGCCCGGGACCGACCTACGAGCAGTACTTC. Translating it yields CASSPGPTYEQYF.

CDR3 region: CASSLSYTNNEQFF. CDR3 nucleotides: TGTGCCAGCAGCTTGTCCTACACGAACAATGAGCAGTTCTTC. This chain joins TRBV5-6 and TRBJ2-1; D remains unclear. Germline values: CDR1 SGHDT, CDR2 YYEEEE. The CDR3 runs 14 residues. V gave up 1 base and J gave up 5 bases, with 10 bases separating them.

V gene TRBV7-9 combines with J gene TRBJ1-1, with TRBD1 matching 7 bases. The CDR3 contains 12 residues. Germline-derived CDR1 and CDR2 are SEHNR and FQNEAQ (reference sequence). V trimming: 1 base; J trimming: 11 bases; junction bases outside the gene matches: 4. The CDR3 is CASSLGQGEAFF. CDR3 DNA: TGTGCCAGCAGCTTAGGGCAGGGGGAGGCTTTCTTT. Combining the CDR3 with reference TRBV7-9 and TRBJ1-1 gives the whole variable domain DTGVSQNPRHKITKRGQNVTFRCDPISEHNRLYWYRQTLGQGPEFLTYFQNEAQLEKSRLLSDRFSAERPKGSFSTLEIQRTEQGDSAMYLCASSLGQGEAFFGQGTRLTVV.

The chain is built from TRBV10-2 and TRBJ2-5; 7 bases match TRBD1. Trimming cost V 10 bases and J 2 bases; bases outside gene matches: 7. There are 13 residues in the CDR3. In germline, CDR1 is WSHSY, CDR2 SAAADI. CDR3 region: CAISPGQQETQYF. The CDR3 DNA sequence: TGCGCCATCTCCCCGGGACAGCAAGAGACCCAGTACTTC.

The chain links TRBV5-1 to TRBJ2-1, with no clear D. V gave up 3 bases and J gave up 5 bases, with 12 bases separating them. Germline CDR1 and CDR2: SGHRS and YFSETQ. CDR3 length equals 14 residues. The CDR3 nucleotides are TGCGCCAGCAGCTCCGAACTTAGCAACAATGAGCAGTTCTTC. As protein: CASSSELSNNEQFF.

This chain links TRBV7-9 with TRBJ1-2, with D possibly being TRBD1 (5 bases). The CDR3 is 14 residues long. The ends were cut back, 4 bases at V and 2 bases at J, with 11 bases in the middle. CDR1 is SEHNR and CDR2 is FQNEAQ in the germline V gene (reference sequence). The CDR3 bases are TGTGCCAGCAGCTGGGACGGATTCAACTATGGCTACACCTTC. Amino acid sequence: CASSWDGFNYGYTF.

The chain is built from TRBV7-9 and TRBJ2-3; 10 nucleotides line up with TRBD2. V was clipped by 1 base and J by 3 bases; unmatched bases: 1. Germline lookup yields CDR1 SEHNR and CDR2 FQNEAQ (reference sequence). The length of the CDR3 is 15 residues. As DNA, the CDR3 is TGTGCCAGCAGCTTAGGAGCGGGGGGGACAGATACGCAGTATTTT. This encodes CASSLGAGGTDTQYF. Using reference TRBV7-9 and TRBJ2-3 for the parts outside the CDR3, the full variable domain is DTGVSQNPRHKITKRGQNVTFRCDPISEHNRLYWYRQTLGQGPEFLTYFQNEAQLEKSRLLSDRFSAERPKGSFSTLEIQRTEQGDSAMYLCASSLGAGGTDTQYFGPGTRLTVL.

The rearrangement links TRBV6-2 or TRBV6-3 to TRBJ1-1, with D hard to call. CDR3 length: 12 residues. Trimming took 6 bases from V and 5 from J, leaving 10 bases between them. In germline, CDR1 is MNHEY, CDR2 SVGEGT. CDR3 residues: CASSIGVTEAFF. The CDR3 DNA sequence: TGTGCCAGCAGCATCGGGGTTACTGAAGCTTTCTTT.

The rearrangement links TRBV7-8 to TRBJ2-1; 14 bases are a match to TRBD2. The CDR3 runs 18 residues. CDR1 is SGHVS, CDR2 FQNEAQ, per germline. Trimming at V came to 3 bases and at J to 10 bases, leaving 14 bases not matched to a gene. The CDR3 DNA reads TGTGCCAGCAGCTTTCGACTAGCGGGGGGGCCTTTAAAAGCGGAGCAGTTCTTC. It specifies CASSFRLAGGPLKAEQFF.

This CDR3 reads CASSEPGHPRYTF. The CDR3 DNA sequence: TGTGCCAGCAGTGAACCGGGACACCCTCGCTACACCTTC. V usage is TRBV6-1 and J usage is TRBJ1-2, with D maybe TRBD1 (6 bases). The V end lost 2 bases, the J end lost 9 bases, and 13 bases lay between the germline ends. The CDR3 length is 13 residues. Germline lookup yields CDR1 MNHNS and CDR2 SASEGT.